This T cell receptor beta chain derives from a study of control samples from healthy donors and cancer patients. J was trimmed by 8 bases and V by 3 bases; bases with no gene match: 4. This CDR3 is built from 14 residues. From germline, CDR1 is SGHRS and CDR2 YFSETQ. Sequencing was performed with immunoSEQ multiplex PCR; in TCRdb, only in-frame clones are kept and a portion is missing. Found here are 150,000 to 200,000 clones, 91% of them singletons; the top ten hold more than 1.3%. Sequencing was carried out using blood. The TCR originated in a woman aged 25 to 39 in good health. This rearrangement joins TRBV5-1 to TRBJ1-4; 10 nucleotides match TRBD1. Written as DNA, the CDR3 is TGCGCCAGCAGCTCCGGGACAGGGGACGAAAAACTGTTTTTT. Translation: CASSSGTGDEKLFF.